This T cell receptor (beta chain) was documented in a study of cytomegalovirus exposure and HLA in healthy donors. Study summary: A preliminary data release comprised about 85 million unique TCRs obtained from HLA-typed donors.

V lost 5 bases to trimming and J lost 9 bases; unmatched junction nucleotides: 6. The CDR3 consists of 13 residues. The germline gives CDR1 SEHNR, CDR2 FQNEAQ (reference sequence). This clone was recorded only once. Its cognate antigen is unknown. Study-level results: Researchers reported in a later analysis that common viral pathogens appeared linked to several top clusters.

The PCR had 60 Vbeta and 13 Jbeta primers. TCRdb's table, derived via immunoSEQ multiplex PCR, lists solely in-frame clones and lacks some. The data hold over 140,000 clones, with 75% to 85% observed a single time. This clonotype originated in a man in his fifties or sixties in good health and CMV-seronegative. The source material was PBMCs. The J gene is TRBJ1-5, the V gene TRBV7-9; 8 bases line up with TRBD1. The CDR3 bases are TGTGCCAGCAGCCTCGGGACAGGTGGGCCCCAGCATTTT. Its translation is CASSLGTGGPQHF.